Each of the 26 T cell receptor beta chains below was sequenced from the same sample in a study of beta chain features in type 1 diabetes. Antigens for these TCRs are unknown. Study-level findings and limits: TCRB CDR3 length was moderately but significantly reduced in all four CD4+ subsets of Type 1 diabetes patients.

As every portion of the isolated RNA was reverse transcribed, the sequencing read expressed TCRB transcripts. Profiled with immunoSEQ multiplex PCR; TCRdb holds only in-frame clones, not every one. This sample has about 340,000 clones, with about 13% found just once. Sample: naive CD4+ T cells from blood. These TCRs come from a woman aged 18 to 35 with type 1 diabetes.

This sequence joins TRBV7-3 and TRBJ1-2; TRBD1 matches 8 bases. The CDR3 is made up of 13 amino acids. In germline, CDR1 is SGHTA, CDR2 FQGTGA. With V trimmed by 4 bases and J by 6 bases, 4 bases remained unmatched. CDR3 bases: TGTGCCAGCAGCTCGACGACAGGGGATGGCTACACCTTC. Protein sequence: CASSSTTGDGYTF.

The rearrangement uses TRBV27 and TRBJ2-5; 9 bases align to TRBD2. Germline CDR1 is MNHEY and CDR2 is SMNVEV (reference sequence). Trimming cost V 1 base and J 2 bases; bases outside gene matches: 2. The CDR3 contains 15 residues. Here the CDR3 DNA reads TGTGCCAGCAGTTTATTGCTAGCGGGGCAAGAGACCCAGTACTTC. This gives the protein CASSLLLAGQETQYF.

This clone was found a few times. The V call is TRBV19, the J call TRBJ1-2; TRBD1 is a possible D gene (6 bases). Germline V CDR1 and CDR2: LNHDA, SQIVND (reference sequence). The V gene lost 0 bases and the J gene lost 3 bases, with 11 bases spanning the gap. The CDR3 extends over 15 amino acids. CDR3 in DNA: TGTGCCAGTAGTATAGATCCAGGGGCTGACTATGGCTACACCTTC. This translates into CASSIDPGADYGYTF.

This clone was observed a handful of times. This chain connects TRBV9 to TRBJ2-2; D possibly corresponds to TRBD2 (5 bases). This CDR3 contains 16 residues. Trimming removed 4 bases at V and 2 bases at J, with 15 bases between. CDR1 is SGDLS, CDR2 YYNGEE, per germline. The CDR3 DNA is TGTGCCAGCAGCCTCCGGGGAGATCGTAACACCGGGGAGCTGTTTTTT. This translates into CASSLRGDRNTGELFF. Variable domain in full (rest from reference TRBV9 and TRBJ2-2): DSGVTQTPKHLITATGQRVTLRCSPRSGDLSVYWYQQSLDQGLQFLIQYYNGEERAKGNILERFSAQQFPDLHSELNLSSLELGDSALYFCASSLRGDRNTGELFFGEGSRLTVL.

A few counts support this clone. The chain employs TRBV2 and TRBJ2-2; maybe TRBD2 (6 bases). Germline CDR1 reads SNHLY; CDR2 reads FYNNEI. The CDR3 is 14 residues long. V was trimmed by 5 bases and J by 2 bases, leaving 9 bases between them. In DNA, the CDR3 is TGTGCCAGCAGTCAGGGACTCAACACCGGGGAGCTGTTTTTT. Protein product: CASSQGLNTGELFF.

This sequence joins TRBV18 and TRBJ2-7, with 12 bases lining up with TRBD2. This CDR3 region has 17 residues. Germline V CDR1 and CDR2: KGHSH, LQKENI. V was pared by 6 bases and J by 5 bases, with 14 bases of the junction left unmatched. The chain's CDR3 is CASSRFDLAGGPDEQYV. CDR3 in DNA: TGTGCCAGCTCTCGTTTTGATCTAGCGGGAGGGCCTGACGAGCAGTACGTC.

This clone was recorded a few times. V usage is TRBV30 and J usage is TRBJ1-5, with D maybe TRBD1 (6 bases). This CDR3 contains 13 residues. Germline CDR1 reads GTSNPN; CDR2 reads SVGIG (reference sequence). The V and J ends lost 2 bases and 7 bases respectively, with 12 bases between them. Here the CDR3 DNA reads TGTGCCTGGAGTCGGACAGAACTACAGCCCCAGCATTTT. Encoded protein: CAWSRTELQPQHF. Full variable domain (outside the CDR3, taken from reference TRBV30 and TRBJ1-5): SQTIHQWPATLVQPVGSPLSLECTVEGTSNPNLYWYRQAAGRGLQLLFYSVGIGQISSEVPQNLSASRPQDRQFILSSKKLLLSDSGFYLCAWSRTELQPQHFGDGTRLSIL.

This clone appeared a few times. The chain has TRBV5-1 and TRBJ2-7; 7 bases fit TRBD2. There are 16 residues in the CDR3. Germline V gene data show CDR1 as SGHRS and CDR2 as YFSETQ. The V and J ends lost 0 bases and 3 bases, in that order; junction bases with no gene match: 9. The CDR3: CASSLASGPPYYEQYV. CDR3 in DNA: TGCGCCAGCAGCTTGGCTAGCGGCCCTCCCTACTACGAGCAGTACGTC.

The V gene is TRBV19, the J gene TRBJ1-5; 7 positions agree with TRBD1. This CDR3 is 18 amino acids long. Per germline, CDR1 LNHDA and CDR2 SQIVND (reference sequence). Trimming removed 1 base from V and 0 bases from J; junction bases left unmatched: 9. This chain's CDR3 is CASSIVGTASYSNQPQHF. The CDR3 coding sequence is TGTGCCAGTAGTATAGTCGGGACAGCTTCGTATAGCAATCAGCCCCAGCATTTT. Variable domain in full (rest from reference TRBV19 and TRBJ1-5): DGGITQSPKYLFRKEGQNVTLSCEQNLNHDAMYWYRQDPGQGLRLIYYSQIVNDFQKGDIAEGYSVSREKKESFPLTVTSAQKNPTAFYLCASSIVGTASYSNQPQHFGDGTRLSIL.

This clone was counted between two and nine times. The chain is built from TRBV2 and TRBJ2-3; D is unresolved. This CDR3 comprises 13 residues. From germline, CDR1 is SNHLY and CDR2 FYNNEI. Trimming took off 6 bases at V and 0 bases at J, with 7 bases between the two ends. The CDR3 is CASSPPSTDTQYF. For the CDR3, the DNA is TGTGCCAGCAGCCCCCCTAGCACAGATACGCAGTATTTT.

This clone was seen only a few times. The chain joins TRBV6-6 to TRBJ1-1; tentative D call: TRBD1 (6 bases). This CDR3 region has 15 residues. The germline V gene has CDR1 MNHNY and CDR2 SVGAGI (reference sequence). Trimming cost V 2 bases and J 0 bases, with 10 bases left between them. The CDR3 DNA sequence: TGTGCCAGCAGTTACGTCGGGGGGCTGAACACTGAAGCTTTCTTT. As protein: CASSYVGGLNTEAFF.

This clone was counted a few times. This chain links TRBV7-6 with TRBJ1-4; D is unclear. The CDR3 runs to 14 residues. The germline V and J ends were trimmed by 2 bases and 10 bases, with 14 bases remaining between them. Germline assignment: CDR1 SGHVS and CDR2 FNYEAQ. CDR3 sequence reads: CASSLNSLPGKLFF. CDR3 sequence (DNA): TGTGCCAGCAGCTTAAATTCGCTCCCAGGAAAACTGTTTTTT.

The V gene is TRBV30, the J gene TRBJ1-1; 7 nucleotides match TRBD1. Germline values: CDR1 GTSNPN, CDR2 SVGIG (reference sequence). The CDR3 loop spans 14 amino acids. J gave up 2 bases and V 2 bases, and 5 bases lay outside the gene matches. The CDR3 region is CAWSRGTANTEAFF. In DNA form, the CDR3 reads TGTGCCTGGAGTCGTGGGACAGCAAACACTGAAGCTTTCTTT.

The chain joins TRBV29-1 to TRBJ2-3; 13 bases match TRBD2. The CDR3 totals 17 residues. Germline CDR1 SQVTM, CDR2 ANQGSEA. V gave up 4 bases and J gave up 3 bases; unmatched junction bases: 10. Here the CDR3 reads CSVGHYGTSGKTDTQYF. The CDR3 region has the DNA TGCAGCGTTGGACATTACGGGACTAGCGGGAAGACAGATACGCAGTATTTT.

This clone was picked up a small number of times. The rearrangement links TRBV4-1 to TRBJ2-3; 8 nucleotides align to TRBD1. Germline V CDR1 and CDR2: MGHRA, YSYEKL. Losses at the gene ends were 11 bases for V and 2 bases for J; bases not matched to a gene: 9. The CDR3 is 14 amino acids. The CDR3: CAAARTGTTDTQYF. The CDR3 region has the DNA TGCGCCGCAGCCCGGACAGGGACCACAGATACGCAGTATTTT.

This clone turned up a few times. The chain recombines TRBV7-9 with TRBJ2-5; 8 nucleotides align to TRBD2. Germline CDR1 SEHNR, CDR2 FQNEAQ (reference sequence). V gave up 6 bases and J gave up 4 bases; unmatched junction bases: 7. CDR3 length: 14 residues. CDR3 sequence (DNA): TGTGCCAGCAGGCCCGGGGGGGGCGGAGAGACCCAGTACTTC. It specifies CASRPGGGGETQYF.

Details on this clone: This CDR3 is also generated by other DNA sequences in the sample. The rearrangement joins TRBV30 to TRBJ2-5, with D hard to call. Trimming removed 0 bases at V and 1 base at J, with 6 bases between. Germline CDR1 reads GTSNPN; CDR2 reads SVGIG (reference sequence). The CDR3 has 13 residues. CDR3 residues: CAWSVQVQETQYF. The CDR3 region has the DNA TGTGCCTGGAGTGTTCAGGTCCAAGAGACCCAGTACTTC.

This clone was picked up a small number of times. The rearrangement joins TRBV11-2 to TRBJ2-3; 11 nucleotides agree with TRBD2. Trimming took 5 bases from V and 0 from J; bases not matched to a gene: 10. The length of the CDR3 is 18 residues. Germline assignment: CDR1 SGHAT and CDR2 FQNNGV. The CDR3 DNA follows: TGTGCCAGCAGCCCTCTGGGACTAGCGGCCCCTAGCACAGATACGCAGTATTTT. Protein sequence: CASSPLGLAAPSTDTQYF.

In this sample, this clone turned up a few times. This sequence joins TRBV20-1 and TRBJ2-7, with 10 bases that match TRBD2. The V gene's germline CDR1 is DFQATT and CDR2 SNEGSKA (reference sequence). The J segment lost 7 bases and the V segment lost 6 bases, leaving 3 bases of the junction unmatched. This CDR3 contains 11 residues. The CDR3 loop reads CSAPLAGEQYF. The CDR3 bases are TGCAGTGCGCCACTAGCGGGGGAGCAGTACTTC.

V and J are TRBV7-3 and TRBJ1-1; D unclear. Germline V CDR1 and CDR2: SGHTA, FQGTGA. Trimming removed 3 bases from V and 1 base from J, with 6 bases in between. The CDR3 covers 13 residues. Written as DNA, the CDR3 is TGTGCCAGCAGCTTGGCCAGGAACACTGAAGCTTTCTTT. This sequence encodes CASSLARNTEAFF. Using reference TRBV7-3 and TRBJ1-1 for the parts outside the CDR3, the full variable domain is GAGVSQTPSNKVTEKGKYVELRCDPISGHTALYWYRQSLGQGPEFLIYFQGTGAADDSGLPNDRFFAVRPEGSVSTLKIQRTERGDSAVYLCASSLARNTEAFFGQGTRLTVV.

V usage is TRBV18 and J usage is TRBJ2-5, with TRBD2 as a possible D gene (7 bases). Germline CDR1 KGHSH, CDR2 LQKENI. This CDR3 has 15 amino acids. The ends were cut back, 2 bases at V and 2 bases at J, with 12 bases in the middle. The chain's CDR3 is CASSPRGTTQETQYF. In DNA form, the CDR3 reads TGTGCCAGCTCACCAAGGGGGACTACTCAAGAGACCCAGTACTTC.

This clone was observed a few times. The chain combines TRBV18 with TRBJ2-7, with D maybe TRBD1 (5 bases). The germline gives CDR1 KGHSH, CDR2 LQKENI. Trimming stripped 3 bases from V and 4 bases from J, with 13 bases between. CDR3 length equals 14 residues. Here the CDR3 DNA reads TGTGCCAGCTCACCGGGCCAGGGTTGGTACGAGCAGTACTTC. It translates to CASSPGQGWYEQYF.

V gene TRBV5-1 combines with J gene TRBJ2-3; TRBD2 matches at 7 bases. Germline CDR1 SGHRS, CDR2 YFSETQ. The CDR3 length is 16 residues. The J segment lost 4 bases and the V segment lost 0 bases, leaving 8 bases of the junction unmatched. CDR3 bases: TGCGCCAGCAGCTTGGGCGGCGGGAGTTCACCAGATACGCAGTATTTT. The encoded protein is CASSLGGGSSPDTQYF. The entire variable domain, with the rest obtained from reference TRBV5-1 and TRBJ2-3, is as follows: KAGVTQTPRYLIKTRGQQVTLSCSPISGHRSVSWYQQTPGQGLQFLFEYFSETQRNKGNFPGRFSGRQFSNSRSEMNVSTLELGDSALYLCASSLGGGSSPDTQYFGPGTRLTVL.

This chain connects TRBV14 to TRBJ2-3; possibly TRBD2 for D (5 bases). Trimming shortened V by 2 bases and J by 8 bases, and 11 bases separated the two germline ends. CDR3 length equals 13 residues. Germline V gives CDR1 SGHDN, CDR2 FVKESK. The CDR3 loop is CASSQNEAGTQYF. The CDR3 DNA sequence: TGTGCCAGCAGCCAAAATGAGGCGGGTACGCAGTATTTT.

The chain links TRBV6-5 to TRBJ2-2; tentatively, D is TRBD1 (6 bases). V lost 10 bases, J lost 1 base, and 13 bases lay in between. CDR1 is MNHEY and CDR2 is SVGAGI in the germline V gene. The CDR3 loop spans 14 amino acids. CDR3 in DNA: TGTGCCACGAACAGGGTGGGGAACACCGGGGAGCTGTTTTTT. Translation gives CATNRVGNTGELFF.

This clone has more than one count but fewer than ten. This chain links TRBV5-1 with TRBJ2-5; 7 nucleotides line up with TRBD1. With V trimmed by 4 bases and J by 1 base, 7 bases remained unmatched. Looked up from germline, CDR1 is SGHRS and CDR2 is YFSETQ. The CDR3 totals 15 residues. The CDR3 coding sequence is TGCGCCAGCAGCCCGGACAGGCCCATCCAAGAGACCCAGTACTTC. Protein: CASSPDRPIQETQYF.